The source of this TCR beta chain is a study of blood T cell repertoires in COVID-19. Data came from immunoSEQ multiplex PCR; TCRdb stores just in-frame clones and leaves some out. The repertoire holds 310,000 or so clones, with 90% as singletons. This CDR3 has 16 amino acids. From germline, CDR1 is SQVTM and CDR2 ANQGSEA. Trimming took 3 bases from V and 5 from J; bases not matched to a gene: 10. The chain employs TRBV29-1 and TRBJ2-2; 9 nucleotides match TRBD2. The sample was PBMCs or T cells enriched from blood (not recorded which). The receptor was isolated from a woman aged 18 to 35 with acute COVID-19. This chain's CDR3 is CSVELREGLRTGELFF. For the CDR3, the DNA is TGCAGCGTTGAGCTGCGGGAGGGCCTTAGGACCGGGGAGCTGTTTTTT.